The clone carrying this T cell receptor (beta chain) was detected ten times or more. Its antigen is unidentified. Researchers took RNA transcripts and amplified the TCR beta CDR3 regions from them. The TCR CDR3 first-round RT-PCR relied on the HTBI primer set. TCRdb fed the multiplex PCR reads into MiXCR, producing one record per CDR3 protein. The sample has 500,000 to 700,000 distinct CDR3 sequences, around 15% seen once. With 6 bases removed from V and 5 bases from J, the gap between germline ends came to 13 bases. The CDR3 is 13 amino acids. This sample stems from a study of T cells in Graves' hyperthyroidism and ophthalmopathy. Notes on the study in general: Most expanded thyroid clonotypes above 0.001 also appeared in blood.

It was uncontrolled infection, other autoimmune disease, pregnancy or lactation that excluded patients. The chain carries TRBV12-3 or TRBV12-4 and TRBJ2-5; D is unclear. Material for sequencing was blood. This clonotype originated in a woman between 18 and 29 years old with Graves' hyperthyroidism. CDR3 sequence: CASSPGRHETQYF. The CDR3 DNA reads as TGTGCCAGCAGCCCCGGCAGGCACGAGACCCAGTACTTC.